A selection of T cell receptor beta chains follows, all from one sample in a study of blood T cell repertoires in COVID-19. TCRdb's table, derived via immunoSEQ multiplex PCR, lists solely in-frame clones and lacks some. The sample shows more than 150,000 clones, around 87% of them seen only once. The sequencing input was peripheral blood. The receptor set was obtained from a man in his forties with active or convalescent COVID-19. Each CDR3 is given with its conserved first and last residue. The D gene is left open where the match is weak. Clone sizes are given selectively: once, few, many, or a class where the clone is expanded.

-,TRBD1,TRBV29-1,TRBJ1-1,TGCAGCGTTGCCGGGACAGGGGGCGCGTACACTGAAGCTTTCTTT,CSVAGTGGAYTEAFF
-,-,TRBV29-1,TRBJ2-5,TGTAGCGTTGAAGATAACCAAGAGACCCAGTACTTC,CSVEDNQETQYF
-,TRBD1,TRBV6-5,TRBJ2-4,TGTGCCAGCAGTTACTCGAGACAGGGGGCCAAAAACATTCAGTACTTC,CASSYSRQGAKNIQYF
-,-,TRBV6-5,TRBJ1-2,TGTGCCAGCAGTCCCCTGCAGAACAACTATGGCTACACCTTC,CASSPLQNNYGYTF
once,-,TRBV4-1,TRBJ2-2,TGCGCCAGCAGCCAAGATCGGGCAGGGGCGAACACCGGGGAGCTGTTTTTT,CASSQDRAGANTGELFF
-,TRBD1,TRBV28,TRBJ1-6,TGTGCCAGCAGCCCGGTGGGGACAGGAACAACCTATAATTCACCCCTCCACTTT,CASSPVGTGTTYNSPLHF
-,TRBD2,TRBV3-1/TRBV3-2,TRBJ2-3,TGTGCCAGCAGCCAAGAATTAGCGGGGGGCACAGATACGCAGTATTTT,CASSQELAGGTDTQYF
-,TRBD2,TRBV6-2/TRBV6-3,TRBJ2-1,TGTGCCAGCAGTTACGACCCGGAGCTAGCGGGGGGCAGGTCCTACAATGAGCAGTTCTTC,CASSYDPELAGGRSYNEQFF
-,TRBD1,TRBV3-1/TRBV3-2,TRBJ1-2,TGTGCCAGCAGCCAAAGGACAGGGGGCGGCTACACCTTC,CASSQRTGGGYTF
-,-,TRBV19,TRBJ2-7,TGTGCCAGTAGTATTCGTCACCAGGACAGAATAGGAAACTACGAGCAGTACTTC,CASSIRHQDRIGNYEQYF
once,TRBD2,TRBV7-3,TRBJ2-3,TGTGCCAGCAGCGAGGGACTACCTAACACAGATACGCAGTATTTT,CASSEGLPNTDTQYF
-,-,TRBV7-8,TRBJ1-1,TGTGCCAGCAGCTTAGTCTCAGGGATGAACACTGAAGCTTTCTTT,CASSLVSGMNTEAFF
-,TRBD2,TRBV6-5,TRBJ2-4,TGTGCCAGCATCGATAGCGGGGGGGGAAACATTCAGTACTTC,CASIDSGGGNIQYF
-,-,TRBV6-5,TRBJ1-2,TGTGCCAGCAGTTACGGGCAGGGACTCTATGGCTACACCTTC,CASSYGQGLYGYTF
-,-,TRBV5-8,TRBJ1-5,TGTGCCAGCAGCTCCCGTAGGGGTCCGGTCATATTTCAGCCCCAGCATTTT,CASSSRRGPVIFQPQHF
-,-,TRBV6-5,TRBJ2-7,TGTGCCAGCAGCCTACGGTGGGACACCTTCTACGAGCAGTACTTC,CASSLRWDTFYEQYF
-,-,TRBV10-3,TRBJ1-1,TGTGCCATCAGTGAGTCGCTACAGGGTGGAACTGAAGCTTTCTTT,CAISESLQGGTEAFF